The next 14 T cell receptor beta chains were all read from a single sample in a study of PD-1 blockade in classical Hodgkin lymphoma. TCRdb keeps only in-frame clones here, not all; method: immunoSEQ multiplex PCR. The sample includes tens of thousands of clones, about four fifths of them seen just once. Relapse after autologous stem cell transplantation occurred in every patient, and brentuximab vedotin exposure varied. Here the sequenced sample was peripheral blood mononuclear cells (PBMCs), taken before the second cycle of nivolumab. These receptors all stem from a human donor with classical Hodgkin lymphoma.

J is TRBJ1-1 and V is TRBV19, with D perhaps matching TRBD1 (5 bases). The CDR3 totals 12 residues. Per germline, CDR1 LNHDA and CDR2 SQIVND (reference sequence). V was shortened by 10 bases and J by 5 bases, with 14 bases between the two germline ends. Here the CDR3 reads CATNIGGTEAFF. CDR3 nucleotides: TGTGCCACTAATATTGGGGGGACTGAAGCTTTCTTT.

By frequency in the sample, this clone is medium-sized (0.01 to 0.1%). This rearrangement joins TRBV10-2 to TRBJ2-7; D call uncertain. V was clipped by 2 bases and J by 2 bases, with 16 bases between them. CDR3 length: 16 residues. Germline V gene lookup returns CDR1 WSHSY and CDR2 SAAADI. CDR3 sequence reads: CASSEGQAMIAYEQYF. The CDR3 nucleotides are TGCGCCAGCAGTGAGGGGCAGGCGATGATAGCCTACGAGCAGTACTTC.

The rearrangement joins TRBV6-1 to TRBJ2-7; TRBD2 is a possible D gene (6 bases). The CDR3 extends over 15 amino acids. The germline V gene has CDR1 MNHNS and CDR2 SASEGT. V lost 3 bases and J 6 bases, leaving 18 bases between the germline ends. CDR3 DNA sequence: TGTGCCAGCAGTGACCTGACTAGTGTCTTCTCCGAGCAGTACTTC. Translating it yields CASSDLTSVFSEQYF.

This clone has just one count. This chain joins TRBV2 and TRBJ1-2, with a possible D match to TRBD1 (5 bases). Trimming left V 6 bases short and J 3 bases short, with 14 bases between. CDR3 length: 14 amino acids. Looked up from germline, CDR1 is SNHLY and CDR2 is FYNNEI. CDR3 bases: TGTGCCAGCAGCCTGACCTCAGGGCACTATGGCTACACCTTC. Its translation: CASSLTSGHYGYTF.

The chain links TRBV18 to TRBJ2-2; D is ambiguous. The CDR3 length is 16 residues. Trimming left V 1 base short and J 0 bases short, with 9 bases between. CDR1 and CDR2 (germline): KGHSH, LQKENI. The CDR3 loop reads CASSPRGNANTGELFF. CDR3 bases: TGTGCCAGCTCACCACGGGGAAATGCGAACACCGGGGAGCTGTTTTTT.

The chain has TRBV7-9 and TRBJ1-2; 10 bases align to TRBD1. The CDR3 contains 14 residues. Germline values: CDR1 SEHNR, CDR2 FQNEAQ (reference sequence). Trimming at V came to 6 bases and at J to 4 bases, leaving 5 bases not matched to a gene. The CDR3 sequence: CASSRQGAAYGYTF. Here the CDR3 DNA reads TGTGCCAGCAGTCGACAGGGGGCGGCCTATGGCTACACCTTC.

V is TRBV6-6 and J is TRBJ2-2; tentative D call: TRBD2 (5 bases). There are 15 residues in the CDR3. Germline lookup yields CDR1 MNHNY and CDR2 SVGAGI (reference sequence). The V end was cut by 6 bases, the J end by 4 bases, with 15 bases between. The CDR3 reads CASRSEGQSTGELFF. CDR3 DNA sequence: TGTGCCAGCAGATCAGAGGGCCAAAGCACCGGGGAGCTGTTTTTT.

As regards this clone: In the same sample, other DNA sequences code for this CDR3. The CDR3 loop reads CASRGGEKLFF. The CDR3 coding sequence is TGTGCCAGCAGAGGCGGTGAAAAACTGTTTTTT. The chain links TRBV28 to TRBJ1-4; D is unresolved. This CDR3 is built from 11 residues. Trimming took 6 bases from V and 7 from J, leaving 6 bases between them. Germline V lookup: CDR1 MDHEN, CDR2 SYDVKM.

The chain uses TRBV6-1 and TRBJ2-5; D is possibly TRBD1 (6 bases). The CDR3 has 13 amino acids. Trimming removed 6 bases at V and 5 bases at J, with 13 bases between. Germline V gene data show CDR1 as MNHNS and CDR2 as SASEGT. The DNA of the CDR3 is TGTGCCAGCAGATTTTCAGGGGTGGAGACCCAGTACTTC. Its translation: CASRFSGVETQYF.

The table lists this clone with a count of one. The CDR3 loop is CASSQREITEAFF. The DNA for the CDR3 is TGTGCCAGCAGCCAGAGGGAGATCACTGAAGCTTTCTTT. The rearrangement links TRBV4-2 to TRBJ1-1, with D hard to call. The germline V gene has CDR1 LGHNA and CDR2 YNFKEQ. The CDR3 is 13 amino acids. Trimming stripped 3 bases from V and 4 bases from J, with 9 bases between.

This clone was observed a handful of times. The V and J genes are TRBV6-1 and TRBJ2-2; D gene ambiguous. Germline V CDR1 and CDR2: MNHNS, SASEGT. Trimming cost V 5 bases and J 4 bases, with 8 bases left between them. This CDR3 spans 13 amino acids. CDR3 sequence reads: CASSFDGTGELFF. The CDR3 DNA sequence: TGTGCCAGCAGTTTCGACGGCACCGGGGAGCTGTTTTTT.

This clone showed up just a few times. The chain couples TRBV7-6 to TRBJ2-1; possibly TRBD1 for D (5 bases). V was shortened by 0 bases and J by 6 bases, with 9 bases between the two germline ends. In germline, CDR1 is SGHVS, CDR2 FNYEAQ. The CDR3 covers 14 residues. CDR3 region: CASSLAGQINEQFF. The CDR3, as DNA: TGTGCCAGCAGCTTAGCGGGGCAGATCAATGAGCAGTTCTTC.

The J gene is TRBJ2-2, the V gene TRBV6-6; D is undetermined. The V and J ends lost 0 bases and 6 bases respectively, with 5 bases between them. CDR3 length: 13 residues. Germline CDR1 and CDR2: MNHNY and SVGAGI (reference sequence). The CDR3 loop reads CASSYSDAGELFF. The CDR3 region has the DNA TGTGCCAGCAGTTACTCGGACGCCGGGGAGCTGTTTTTT.

The chain couples TRBV2 to TRBJ2-3, with D unresolved. V was trimmed by 6 bases and J by 3 bases, leaving 10 bases between them. There are 13 residues in the CDR3. The germline CDR1 and CDR2 sequences are SNHLY and FYNNEI. The CDR3 protein is CASSVRVTDTQYF. The DNA for the CDR3 is TGTGCCAGCAGCGTCCGGGTTACAGATACGCAGTATTTT.